A few counts support the clone carrying this TCR beta chain. Its matching antigen is unknown. Germline CDR1 reads SGHRS; CDR2 reads YFSETQ. V shed 8 bases and J shed 5 bases, with 20 bases lying between them. The CDR3 is 14 amino acids. iRepertoire HTBI primers and Arm-PCR of CDR3 regions built TCR beta libraries. TCRdb reprocessed the multiplex PCR reads via MiXCR and lists one record per CDR3 protein. The table lists approximately 290,000 distinct CDR3 sequences, 22% of them singletons. This sample was taken from a study of regulatory T cells in long-lasting Graves disease. The wider study: By definition, persistent Graves' disease involved antithyroid drugs for over 5 years alongside positive TSH receptor antibodies.

Time point of the sample: persistent/refractory GD, antithyroid drugs over 5 years with positive TRAb. The TCR library was made from RNA extracted from PBMCs. Study findings and constraints: There were preferences for TRBV28, TRBJ1-2 and TRBJ2-5 in persistent disease. Relative to new patients (roughly 980), persistent patients exhibited greater sharing of public clonotypes (2,741).

The specimen comprised peripheral blood mononuclear cells (PBMCs), sampled when the disease was refractory, from a patient treated with antithyroid drugs. The rearrangement joins TRBV5-1 to TRBJ2-7; D gene unclear. The sequence derives from a female donor with Graves disease. CDR3 DNA: TGCGCCAGTCAATGGGTGGCGAACACCAACGAGCAGTACTTC. Translated, it gives CASQWVANTNEQYF.